Below are 15 T cell receptor beta chains sequenced from a single sample in a study of OX40 agonist ivuxolimab in advanced cancers. TCRdb's copy holds only in-frame clones and misses some; the assay was immunoSEQ multiplex PCR. The repertoire includes 35,000 to 45,000 clones, around 88% of them detected once, and 9.5% to 13% sits in the top ten. The material was CD4+ or CD8+ T cells sorted from blood, obtained in a trial of the OX40 agonist ivuxolimab. The receptor source for this set is an adult with an advanced solid tumor such as melanoma, head and neck, liver or kidney cancer.

This clone was observed once. J is TRBJ2-1 and V is TRBV9; D gene ambiguous. With 5 bases removed from V and 4 bases from J, the gap between germline ends came to 10 bases. This CDR3 contains 13 residues. Germline CDR1 reads SGDLS; CDR2 reads YYNGEE. In DNA form, the CDR3 reads TGTGCCAGCAGTTTAAGGGATTACAATGAGCAGTTCTTC. This sequence encodes CASSLRDYNEQFF.

The chain has TRBV9 and TRBJ1-5; TRBD1 is a possible D gene (6 bases). The CDR3 spans 14 residues. Germline V lookup: CDR1 SGDLS, CDR2 YYNGEE. V was cut by 4 bases and J by 2 bases, with 10 bases left in between. The CDR3 DNA is TGTGCCAGCAGCCCAGGACAGCGCAATCAGCCCCAGCATTTT. Protein: CASSPGQRNQPQHF.

The chain has TRBV6-5 and TRBJ2-3; 9 bases are shared with TRBD2. The CDR3 has 15 amino acids. Germline V gene data show CDR1 as MNHEY and CDR2 as SVGAGI. Losses at the gene ends were 2 bases for V and 5 bases for J; bases not matched to a gene: 5. The CDR3 is CASSYGGRAEDTQYF. Written as DNA, the CDR3 is TGTGCCAGCAGTTACGGCGGGAGGGCGGAAGATACGCAGTATTTT.

The V gene is TRBV9, the J gene TRBJ2-6; D is unresolved. The V gene lost 3 bases and the J gene lost 1 base, with 8 bases spanning the gap. The CDR3 consists of 15 residues. The V gene's germline CDR1 is SGDLS and CDR2 YYNGEE. This CDR3 reads CASSGPESGANVLTF. CDR3 sequence (DNA): TGTGCCAGCAGCGGACCCGAGTCTGGGGCCAACGTCCTGACTTTC.

The chain has TRBV30 and TRBJ2-1; D not resolved. The CDR3 extends over 13 amino acids. V lost 2 bases, J lost 7 bases, and 12 bases lay in between. Germline CDR1 GTSNPN, CDR2 SVGIG (reference sequence). CDR3 nucleotide sequence: TGTGCCTGGAGTCCCTCTCCAGGTAATGAGCAGTTCTTC. It translates to CAWSPSPGNEQFF.

The chain is built from TRBV27 and TRBJ2-7; 7 bases are a match to TRBD1. This CDR3 has 15 residues. From germline, CDR1 is MNHEY and CDR2 SMNVEV (reference sequence). V dropped 0 bases and J dropped 3; count of bases not matched to a gene: 5. The CDR3 here is CASSLSWAGGYEQYF. CDR3 in DNA: TGTGCCAGCAGTTTATCGTGGGCAGGGGGCTACGAGCAGTACTTC.

The CDR3 region is CASSWGRSNQPQHF. The CDR3 DNA reads TGTGCCAGCAGCTGGGGGAGGAGCAATCAGCCCCAGCATTTT. The chain has TRBV5-8 and TRBJ1-5; a weak D match, TRBD1 (5 bases). The CDR3 is 14 residues long. V was shortened by 3 bases and J by 1 base, with 8 bases between the two germline ends. Germline lookup yields CDR1 SGHTS and CDR2 YDEGEE.

V usage is TRBV4-3 and J usage is TRBJ2-7, with TRBD2 matching over 8 bases. CDR1 LGHNA and CDR2 YSLEER come from the germline V gene. J gave up 2 bases and V 0 bases, and 6 bases lay outside the gene matches. This CDR3 is built from 16 residues. This CDR3 is CASSQDSGGGPYEQYF. CDR3 nucleotide sequence: TGCGCCAGCAGCCAAGATTCGGGCGGGGGGCCCTACGAGCAGTACTTC.

The chain recombines TRBV7-2 with TRBJ2-1; D uncertain. CDR3 size: 12 residues. From germline, CDR1 is SGHTA and CDR2 FQGNSA. V was shortened by 1 base and J by 8 bases, with 6 bases between the two germline ends. The CDR3 region is CASSLVVYEQFF. The CDR3, as DNA: TGTGCCAGCAGCTTAGTGGTCTATGAGCAGTTCTTC.

This chain links TRBV9 with TRBJ1-6; D is undetermined. With 0 bases removed from V and 7 bases from J, the gap between germline ends came to 11 bases. The length of the CDR3 is 15 residues. Germline lookup yields CDR1 SGDLS and CDR2 YYNGEE. This CDR3 reads CASSVAGGYNSPLHF. CDR3 DNA: TGTGCCAGCAGCGTAGCTGGCGGTTACAATTCACCCCTCCACTTT.

The chain combines TRBV7-9 with TRBJ2-1, with TRBD2 identical over 7 bases. This CDR3 contains 15 residues. J was trimmed by 7 bases and V by 4 bases; bases with no gene match: 10. In germline, CDR1 is SEHNR, CDR2 FQNEAQ (reference sequence). Here the CDR3 reads CASSSPQGAGNEQFF. CDR3 nucleotides: TGTGCCAGCAGCTCACCTCAGGGAGCGGGGAATGAGCAGTTCTTC.

The rearrangement joins TRBV11-2 to TRBJ2-1, with 9 positions matching TRBD1. The germline gives CDR1 SGHAT, CDR2 FQNNGV. Trimming at V came to 2 bases and at J to 4 bases, leaving 12 bases not matched to a gene. This CDR3 is 18 amino acids long. The CDR3 DNA follows: TGTGCCAGCAGCTTAACCCGGGGACAGGGTGTCGAGTACAATGAGCAGTTCTTC. This codes for CASSLTRGQGVEYNEQFF.

The chain has TRBV10-1 and TRBJ2-2; 14 bases agree with TRBD2. After removal of 5 bases from V and 1 base from J, the junction contained 9 bases not matched to a gene. This CDR3 region has 19 residues. Looked up from germline, CDR1 is WNHNN and CDR2 is SYGVQD (reference sequence). CDR3 sequence (DNA): TGCGCCAGCAGTCGGACTAGCGGGGGGACCAACTTGAACACCGGGGAGCTGTTTTTT. This gives the protein CASSRTSGGTNLNTGELFF.

This clone occurred a few times. This sample also contains other DNA sequences that code for the same CDR3. The rearrangement joins TRBV6-1 to TRBJ1-2, with D perhaps TRBD1 (5 bases). Germline assignment: CDR1 MNHNS and CDR2 SASEGT. Trimming removed 1 base at V and 6 bases at J, with 15 bases between. This CDR3 is built from 15 residues. Here the CDR3 DNA reads TGTGCCAGCAGTGAAGGTGGCAGGGTAAGCGATGGCTACACCTTC. Its translation is CASSEGGRVSDGYTF.

This sequence joins TRBV20-1 and TRBJ1-4; possible D gene TRBD1, 5 bases. Trimming pared 8 bases from V and 13 bases from J, leaving 11 bases between. CDR3 size: 9 residues. Per the germline V gene, CDR1 is DFQATT and CDR2 is SNEGSKA (reference sequence). CDR3 sequence: CSLPGGLFF. The CDR3 nucleotides read TGCAGTCTCCCCGGGGGACTGTTTTTT.